The entry that follows covers one TCR beta chain sequence. The antigen is undetermined. This CDR3 spans 14 amino acids. Losses at the gene ends were 2 bases for V and 6 bases for J; bases not matched to a gene: 2. CDR1 and CDR2 (germline): ENHRY, SYGVKD. Method: immunoSEQ multiplex PCR; TCRdb's copy keeps in-frame clones and lacks some. The sample contains roughly 12,000 clones, around 92% of which appear only once. Genomic DNA came from blood conventional CD4+ T cells gated CD25-low CD127-high. The data originate from a study of regulatory and conventional T cells in RAG deficiency. General study results and limits: Control T-cell subsets had markedly higher Shannon entropy and lower Simpson indices than RAG-deficient patients. Patient subsets had shorter CDR3s; Omenn Treg-Tconv overlap exceeded 85%.

This sample was shared with a second study, whose subject was regulatory T cells. That paper adds: The primer mix had 52 TRBV and 13 TRBJ primers.

The chain combines TRBV10-3 with TRBJ1-2; TRBD1 matches at 11 bases. Sequencing was carried out using CD4+ effector T cells sorted from blood. This sequence originates from a human donor in good health. CDR3 residues: CAISEGGQGDGYTF. The CDR3 bases are TGTGCCATCAGTGAGGGGGGACAGGGGGATGGCTACACCTTC.